The 23 T cell receptor beta chains below come from one sample, sequenced in a study of graft-versus-host responses after intestinal transplantation. Clones were sequenced by immunoSEQ multiplex PCR, and TCRdb holds only the in-frame ones, with some missing. In the table there are 95,000 to 110,000 clones, less than 90% of which are singletons. Their antigens are not known. The sample in question was unstimulated CD4+ T cells sorted from spleen or lymph node cells, obtained before intestinal transplant. The receptor set was obtained from a human donor who received an intestinal transplant.

This clone occurred once. The chain employs TRBV7-3 and TRBJ2-6; D assignment may be TRBD1 or TRBD2 (5 bases each). Germline assignment: CDR1 SGHTA and CDR2 FQGTGA. With 2 bases removed from V and 0 bases from J, the gap between germline ends came to 11 bases. CDR3 length equals 17 residues. CDR3 coding DNA: TGTGCCAGCAGCTTATCCGGGGCCCGCTCTGGGGCCAACGTCCTGACTTTC. This codes for CASSLSGARSGANVLTF.

This rearrangement joins TRBV15 to TRBJ2-7; 7 nucleotides match TRBD2. The CDR3 is 15 amino acids. The V segment lost 4 bases and the J segment 0 bases; nucleotides outside the gene matches: 6. From germline, CDR1 is LNHNV and CDR2 YYDKDF (reference sequence). As DNA, the CDR3 is TGTGCCACCAGCAAACCTAGCGGAACCTCCTACGAGCAGTACTTC. Amino acids: CATSKPSGTSYEQYF.

V is TRBV2 and J is TRBJ2-5; 7 bases align to TRBD1. CDR3 size: 14 residues. With V trimmed by 4 bases and J by 0 bases, 2 bases remained unmatched. The germline CDR1 and CDR2 sequences are SNHLY and FYNNEI. CDR3 loop: CASSADRDQETQYF. Here the CDR3 DNA reads TGTGCCAGCAGTGCCGACAGGGACCAAGAGACCCAGTACTTC.

The CDR3 DNA sequence: TGTGCCAGCAGGGGGGGCGGGGGGAGGTACGAGCAGTACTTC. It encodes CASRGGGGRYEQYF. This chain joins TRBV2 and TRBJ2-7; 8 bases line up with TRBD2. V shed 6 bases, J shed 4 bases, and the junction held 8 bases outside the gene matches. Germline loops: CDR1 SNHLY, CDR2 FYNNEI. This CDR3 contains 14 residues. Filled out from reference TRBV2 and TRBJ2-7, the complete variable domain reads EPEVTQTPSHQVTQMGQEVILRCVPISNHLYFYWYRQILGQKVEFLVSFYNNEISEKSEIFDDQFSVERPDGSNFTLKIRSTKLEDSAMYFCASRGGGGRYEQYFGPGTRLTVT.

The chain recombines TRBV14 with TRBJ2-7, with 10 bases identical to TRBD1. The V and J ends lost 1 base and 2 bases, in that order; junction bases with no gene match: 11. This CDR3 is 18 amino acids long. CDR1 is SGHDN and CDR2 is FVKESK in the germline V gene. The CDR3 DNA follows: TGTGCCAGCAGCCAAGCCCCGGTGAGGACAGGGGGAACCTACGAGCAGTACTTC. Translation: CASSQAPVRTGGTYEQYF.

The CDR3 is CASSEWGSNQPQHF. The CDR3 DNA sequence: TGTGCCAGCAGTGAGTGGGGAAGCAATCAGCCCCAGCATTTT. This chain connects TRBV25-1 to TRBJ1-5; D not certain. CDR3 length: 14 amino acids. V lost 3 bases and J lost 1, with 7 bases in between. The germline V gene has CDR1 MGHDK and CDR2 SYGVNS.

The V gene is TRBV7-7, the J gene TRBJ2-5, with D perhaps matching TRBD2 (5 bases). The CDR3 is 15 amino acids. V was trimmed by 5 bases and J by 1 base, leaving 14 bases between them. In germline, CDR1 is SSHAT, CDR2 FNYEAQ (reference sequence). The CDR3 spells CASSPTGSLQETQYF. The CDR3 DNA reads as TGTGCCAGCAGCCCGACGGGGTCACTCCAAGAGACCCAGTACTTC.

The chain couples TRBV9 to TRBJ2-1; perhaps TRBD1 as D (5 bases). The CDR3 spans 15 residues. In germline, CDR1 is SGDLS, CDR2 YYNGEE. V lost 0 bases and J lost 6, with 13 bases in between. CDR3 residues: CASSVATSGRNEQFF. The CDR3, as DNA: TGTGCCAGCAGCGTAGCTACGTCAGGGCGCAATGAGCAGTTCTTC.

This chain joins TRBV7-9 and TRBJ1-1, with 7 positions matching TRBD1. CDR1 is SEHNR, CDR2 FQNEAQ, per germline (reference sequence). This CDR3 has 15 amino acids. V lost 5 bases to trimming and J lost 4 bases; unmatched junction nucleotides: 10. CDR3 DNA sequence: TGTGCCAGCAGCACTCGACAGGGAGGAAGCACTGAAGCTTTCTTT. Translation gives CASSTRQGGSTEAFF.

The V and J genes are TRBV7-2 and TRBJ2-1; 7 bases line up with TRBD1. Germline values: CDR1 SGHTA, CDR2 FQGNSA. With V trimmed by 5 bases and J by 7 bases, 5 bases remained unmatched. This CDR3 is built from 13 residues. The CDR3, as DNA: TGTGCCAGCAGCGCTGACAGGGAAAATGAGCAGTTCTTC. It is translated as CASSADRENEQFF. The full variable domain, its missing parts supplied by reference TRBV7-2 and TRBJ2-1, is GAGVSQSPSNKVTEKGKDVELRCDPISGHTALYWYRQSLGQGLEFLIYFQGNSAPDKSGLPSDRFSAERTGGSVSTLTIQRTQQEDSAVYLCASSADRENEQFFGPGTRLTVL.

This clone appeared a few times. The chain combines TRBV2 with TRBJ1-6; D might be TRBD1 (5 bases). The CDR3 covers 13 residues. V was pared by 3 bases and J by 10 bases, with 10 bases between. Germline lookup yields CDR1 SNHLY and CDR2 FYNNEI. The CDR3 loop reads CASSDEEGSPLHF. CDR3 coding DNA: TGTGCCAGCAGTGACGAAGAGGGGTCACCCCTCCACTTT.

The gene calls are TRBV12-5 and TRBJ2-2, with D possibly matching TRBD1 (6 bases). Per the germline V gene, CDR1 is LGHNT and CDR2 is FRNRAP. The CDR3 has 16 residues. Trimming pared 1 base from V and 5 bases from J, leaving 14 bases between. The CDR3 protein is CASGLGIVRGTGELFF. CDR3 DNA sequence: TGTGCTAGTGGTTTGGGGATTGTTAGGGGGACCGGGGAGCTGTTTTTT.

This sequence joins TRBV9 and TRBJ2-1; D not resolved. Germline V gene lookup returns CDR1 SGDLS and CDR2 YYNGEE. The CDR3 is 15 residues long. Trimming cost V 0 bases and J 0 bases, with 7 bases left between them. The CDR3 DNA is TGTGCCAGCAGCGTAGAAGGGTTCTCCTACAATGAGCAGTTCTTC. Protein sequence: CASSVEGFSYNEQFF.

The chain couples TRBV11-2 to TRBJ1-2; no definite D call. Trimming left V 3 bases short and J 7 bases short, with 15 bases between. CDR3 size: 14 residues. Germline CDR1 reads SGHAT; CDR2 reads FQNNGV. CDR3 coding DNA: TGTGCCAGCAGCTTTGGGTCTTCTAAGGCTGGCTACACCTTC. Amino acid sequence: CASSFGSSKAGYTF.

The genes are TRBV18 and TRBJ2-1, with D maybe TRBD1 (6 bases). The germline gives CDR1 KGHSH, CDR2 LQKENI. Trimming removed 6 bases at V and 7 bases at J, with 7 bases between. This CDR3 contains 11 residues. The CDR3 DNA reads as TGTGCCAGCTCGAGGGGGAATGAGCAGTTCTTC. Its translation is CASSRGNEQFF.

The chain is built from TRBV30 and TRBJ2-5; D may correspond to TRBD1 or TRBD2 (5 bases each). The V gene lost 1 base and the J gene lost 2 bases, with 17 bases spanning the gap. CDR1 GTSNPN and CDR2 SVGIG come from the germline V gene (reference sequence). The CDR3 runs 16 residues. The CDR3 loop is CAWSDVGPRKQETQYF. CDR3 DNA: TGTGCCTGGAGTGACGTGGGACCGCGGAAACAAGAGACCCAGTACTTC. Together with reference TRBV30 and TRBJ2-5, the CDR3 gives the full variable domain: SQTIHQWPATLVQPVGSPLSLECTVEGTSNPNLYWYRQAAGRGLQLLFYSVGIGQISSEVPQNLSASRPQDRQFILSSKKLLLSDSGFYLCAWSDVGPRKQETQYFGPGTRLLVL.

V and J are TRBV25-1 and TRBJ2-5, with D unresolved. V gave up 4 bases and J gave up 5 bases, with 5 bases separating them. The CDR3 sequence is 11 residues long. CDR1 is MGHDK and CDR2 is SYGVNS in the germline V gene. The CDR3 DNA is TGTGCCAGCAGTGGCTTCGAGACCCAGTACTTC. It specifies CASSGFETQYF.

The chain couples TRBV7-7 to TRBJ2-6; 12 bases map to TRBD1. CDR3 length: 18 residues. With 5 bases clipped from V and 0 bases from J, the junction kept 5 bases outside the gene matches. From germline, CDR1 is SSHAT and CDR2 FNYEAQ (reference sequence). For the CDR3, the DNA is TGTGCCAGCAGCCCCGGGACAGGGGGCGCCTCTGGGGCCAACGTCCTGACTTTC. Its translation: CASSPGTGGASGANVLTF. Full variable domain (missing parts from reference TRBV7-7 and TRBJ2-6): GAGVSQSPRYKVTKRGQDVTLRCDPISSHATLYWYQQALGQGPEFLTYFNYEAQPDKSGLPSDRFSAERPEGSISTLTIQRTEQRDSAMYRCASSPGTGGASGANVLTFGAGSRLTVL.

V usage is TRBV5-1 and J usage is TRBJ2-5; 13 bases line up with TRBD2. Germline CDR1 reads SGHRS; CDR2 reads YFSETQ. The CDR3 length is 16 residues. The junction had 3 bases not matched to a gene; V was cut back by 2 bases and J by 2 bases. The CDR3, as DNA: TGCGCCAGCAGCTTAGGACTAGCGGGGGATCAAGAGACCCAGTACTTC. As protein: CASSLGLAGDQETQYF.

This chain connects TRBV9 to TRBJ2-7; maybe TRBD2 (5 bases). Trimming left V 0 bases short and J 3 bases short, with 10 bases between. The length of the CDR3 is 14 residues. In germline, CDR1 is SGDLS, CDR2 YYNGEE. The CDR3 DNA is TGTGCCAGCAGCGTAGCTCACGAGGGCTACGAGCAGTACTTC. Protein: CASSVAHEGYEQYF.

This clone was observed a single time. The chain carries TRBV30 and TRBJ1-5, with D possibly being TRBD1 (6 bases). This CDR3 comprises 13 residues. V was cut by 2 bases and J by 2 bases, with 7 bases left in between. Germline assignment: CDR1 GTSNPN and CDR2 SVGIG (reference sequence). As DNA, the CDR3 is TGTGCCTGGAGTAAGGGGGGCAATCAGCCCCAGCATTTT. It encodes CAWSKGGNQPQHF.

The rearrangement joins TRBV29-1 to TRBJ2-2, with 11 bases lining up with TRBD2. V was pared by 4 bases and J by 7 bases, with 11 bases of the junction left unmatched. The CDR3 is made up of 16 amino acids. Germline V gene lookup returns CDR1 SQVTM and CDR2 ANQGSEA. CDR3 sequence reads: CSVVVRLAGGGGELFF. CDR3 coding DNA: TGCAGCGTTGTCGTTCGGCTAGCGGGAGGCGGCGGGGAGCTGTTTTTT.

The chain carries TRBV10-2 and TRBJ1-2, with 8 bases aligning to TRBD1. CDR1 WSHSY and CDR2 SAAADI come from the germline V gene. The CDR3 has 13 residues. Losses at the gene ends were 4 bases for V and 7 bases for J; bases not matched to a gene: 5. CDR3 sequence: CASSGGQASGYTF. CDR3 bases: TGCGCCAGCAGTGGGGGACAGGCAAGTGGCTACACCTTC.